The 29 T cell receptor beta chains below were found in one sample sequenced in a study of blood T cells in healthy people across ages. A second PCR, run for about 6 to 11 cycles, used a sample-barcoded 5' primer plus a J-beta primer mix. TCRdb reprocessed the 5' RACE reads via MiXCR and lists one record per CDR3 protein. The sample includes about 800,000 distinct CDR3 sequences, 20% to 30% seen only once; the top ten take 3.7%. The same specimen was also included in a second study, on T cells of mothers and their children.

The sample consisted of blood. These receptors all come from a boy aged 5-17 years in good health.

This clonotype was counted only a few times. The chain uses TRBV5-4 and TRBJ2-5; 10 bases match TRBD1. The CDR3 is 16 amino acids. Germline lookup yields CDR1 SGHNT and CDR2 YYREEE (reference sequence). V gave up 5 bases and J gave up 3 bases; unmatched junction bases: 10. The CDR3 loop reads CASRRDRGMGKETQYF. CDR3 coding DNA: TGTGCCAGCAGAAGGGACAGGGGTATGGGTAAAGAGACCCAGTACTTC.

The V gene is TRBV28, the J gene TRBJ1-5; 7 bases map to TRBD1. CDR1 and CDR2 (germline): MDHEN, SYDVKM. V shed 6 bases, J shed 4 bases, and the junction held 12 bases outside the gene matches. The CDR3 runs to 16 residues. Here the CDR3 reads CASSQKRQGGNQPQHF. The CDR3, as DNA: TGTGCCAGCAGCCAGAAAAGACAGGGTGGGAATCAGCCCCAGCATTTT. Looking up the rest from reference TRBV28 and TRBJ1-5 gives the full variable domain: DVKVTQSSRYLVKRTGEKVFLECVQDMDHENMFWYRQDPGLGLRLIYFSYDVKMKEKGDIPEGYSVSREKKERFSLILESASTNQTSMYLCASSQKRQGGNQPQHFGDGTRLSIL.

The chain joins TRBV6-5 to TRBJ2-7; D ambiguous. Germline CDR1 reads MNHEY; CDR2 reads SVGAGI. This CDR3 region has 15 residues. V shed 1 base and J shed 4 bases, with 14 bases lying between them. CDR3 in amino acids: CASSYWVGPVYEQYF. The DNA for the CDR3 is TGTGCCAGCAGTTACTGGGTCGGCCCTGTGTACGAGCAGTACTTC.

This clonotype was observed a few times. The CDR3 DNA reads TGTGCCAGCAGACCATCCTCTGGGGCCAACGTCCTGACTTTC. This sequence encodes CASRPSSGANVLTF. The genes are TRBV27 and TRBJ2-6, with D uncertain. CDR1 MNHEY and CDR2 SMNVEV come from the germline V gene (reference sequence). V was cut by 6 bases and J by 0 bases, with 6 bases left in between. The CDR3 totals 14 residues.

This clonotype came up a few times. The chain recombines TRBV28 with TRBJ2-1; 8 bases match TRBD2. Losses at the gene ends were 7 bases for V and 10 bases for J; bases not matched to a gene: 9. From germline, CDR1 is MDHEN and CDR2 SYDVKM. The CDR3 covers 13 residues. The CDR3 DNA follows: TGTGCCAGCAACGGGGGGGTCGGTAGCGAGCAGTTCTTC. Its protein is CASNGGVGSEQFF.

The genes are TRBV3-1 and TRBJ2-2; TRBD2 matches at 8 bases. After removal of 3 bases from V and 0 bases from J, the junction contained 9 bases not matched to a gene. Looked up from germline, CDR1 is LGHDT and CDR2 is YNNKEL (reference sequence). This CDR3 has 18 residues. CDR3 DNA: TGTGCCAGCAGCCATAAAACCGGCGGGGGGACGAACACCGGGGAGCTGTTTTTT. It codes for CASSHKTGGGTNTGELFF.

This clonotype was counted a few times. The chain has TRBV19 and TRBJ2-5; a possible D gene is TRBD1 (5 bases). The CDR3 sequence is 17 residues long. Trimming left V 5 bases short and J 2 bases short, with 21 bases between. In germline, CDR1 is LNHDA, CDR2 SQIVND (reference sequence). CDR3 protein: CASSPWGRANLQETQYF. CDR3 nucleotide sequence: TGTGCCAGTAGTCCGTGGGGCAGGGCGAATCTTCAAGAGACCCAGTACTTC.

The table lists this clonotype with a few counts. The chain has TRBV4-3 and TRBJ2-7; no definite D call. V was shortened by 1 base and J by 2 bases, with 9 bases between the two germline ends. This CDR3 spans 14 amino acids. The germline CDR1 and CDR2 sequences are LGHNA and YSLEER. The CDR3 here is CASSQGQETYEQYF. The CDR3 region has the DNA TGCGCCAGCAGCCAAGGTCAGGAGACCTACGAGCAGTACTTC.

In its sample, this clonotype was seen a few times. The chain couples TRBV5-1 to TRBJ2-5; D possibly corresponds to TRBD1 (6 bases). From germline, CDR1 is SGHRS and CDR2 YFSETQ. The CDR3 covers 16 residues. The ends were cut back, 4 bases at V and 3 bases at J, with 19 bases in the middle. CDR3: CASSPGQSPVEETQYF. CDR3 DNA: TGCGCCAGCAGCCCAGGACAGTCGCCTGTTGAAGAGACCCAGTACTTC.

The chain recombines TRBV4-1 with TRBJ1-2; 9 bases line up with TRBD1. Germline V CDR1 and CDR2: MGHRA, YSYEKL. The CDR3 runs 12 residues. Trimming took 9 bases from V and 7 from J; bases not matched to a gene: 6. In nucleotides, the CDR3 is TGCGCCAGTACAACAGGGGGCTTTGGCTACACCTTC. This gives the protein CASTTGGFGYTF.

Concerning this clonotype: This clone may be a read error of a much larger clone one base away. The chain carries TRBV29-1 and TRBJ2-1; D tentatively reads TRBD1 or TRBD2 (6 bases each). The CDR3 totals 15 residues. V was cut by 6 bases and J by 0 bases, with 15 bases left in between. Germline V CDR1 and CDR2: SQVTM, ANQGSEA. The CDR3 here is CSVLGGASSYNEQFF. The CDR3 nucleotides read TGCAGCGTGCTCGGGGGCGCAAGCTCCTACAATGAGCAGTTCTTC.

The chain has TRBV12-3 or TRBV12-4 and TRBJ2-1; no clear D. Deletions cut 3 bases from V and 5 bases from J, with 11 bases between. The CDR3 has 14 amino acids. CDR3 protein: CASSLIARNNEQFF. As DNA, the CDR3 is TGTGCCAGCAGTTTGATCGCGAGAAACAATGAGCAGTTCTTC.

This chain links TRBV20-1 with TRBJ2-3; possibly TRBD1 or TRBD2 for D (5 bases each). This CDR3 contains 14 residues. V lost 5 bases to trimming and J lost 1 base, with 13 bases between them. Germline-derived CDR1 and CDR2 are DFQATT and SNEGSKA (reference sequence). The CDR3 loop reads CSARGLRGTDTQYF. The CDR3 coding sequence is TGCAGTGCTCGGGGCCTCAGAGGCACAGATACGCAGTATTTT.

In its sample, this clonotype was seen a few times. This chain connects TRBV20-1 to TRBJ2-7, with D perhaps given as TRBD1 or TRBD2 (5 bases each). The CDR3 length is 16 residues. Between the trimmed V and J ends, which lost 0 bases and 4 bases, there was a span of 19 bases. Germline assignment: CDR1 DFQATT and CDR2 SNEGSKA (reference sequence). This chain's CDR3 is CSARDDTSGPRYEQYF. The DNA of the CDR3 is TGCAGTGCTAGAGACGATACCTCGGGGCCAAGATACGAGCAGTACTTC.

The chain joins TRBV5-1 to TRBJ2-7; possibly TRBD1 for D (6 bases). Trimming pared 0 bases from V and 2 bases from J, leaving 15 bases between. This CDR3 comprises 16 residues. CDR1 SGHRS and CDR2 YFSETQ come from the germline V gene. In nucleotides, the CDR3 is TGCGCCAGCAGCTTGGCGATAGGACAGACCGCCTACGAGCAGTACTTC. Residues: CASSLAIGQTAYEQYF.

This chain joins TRBV27 and TRBJ2-4, with TRBD2 matching over 7 bases. CDR1 is MNHEY, CDR2 SMNVEV, per germline (reference sequence). After removal of 4 bases from V and 0 bases from J, the junction contained 12 bases not matched to a gene. The CDR3 length is 18 residues. DNA of the CDR3: TGTGCCAGCAGTTCCGTCTTGGGGCTAGCGGCAGCCAAAAACATTCAGTACTTC. Translation: CASSSVLGLAAAKNIQYF.

Only one count was recorded for this clonotype. The V gene is TRBV4-3, the J gene TRBJ2-1; unclear D gene. From germline, CDR1 is LGHNA and CDR2 YSLEER. The CDR3 runs to 12 residues. Deletions cut 1 base from V and 7 bases from J, with 5 bases between. Written as DNA, the CDR3 is TGCGCCAGCAGCCAAGGGCCGAATGAGCAGTTCTTC. This translates into CASSQGPNEQFF.

This clonotype was detected a few times. This sequence joins TRBV7-8 and TRBJ2-5; no definite D call. The closer fit of TRBJ2-1 to the DNA end suggests the J call may be wrong. The CDR3 extends over 12 amino acids. The germline V gene has CDR1 SGHVS and CDR2 FQNEAQ. The DNA of the CDR3 is TGTGCCAGCAGCTTAGCAGGCCAAACCCAGTTCTTC. It is translated as CASSLAGQTQFF.

This clonotype was picked up a small number of times. This chain links TRBV7-9 with TRBJ2-5, with 7 bases fitting TRBD1. The CDR3 has 15 residues. After removal of 9 bases from V and 0 bases from J, the junction contained 10 bases not matched to a gene. Looked up from germline, CDR1 is SEHNR and CDR2 is FQNEAQ (reference sequence). Written as DNA, the CDR3 is TGTGCCAGTGACCTCGGGACAGCATACCAAGAGACCCAGTACTTC. Residues: CASDLGTAYQETQYF.

The chain's CDR3 is CASSLGLAGGRGDQFF. The CDR3 coding sequence is TGTGCCAGCAGCTTAGGACTAGCGGGAGGCCGGGGTGATCAGTTCTTC. The J gene is TRBJ2-1, the V gene TRBV7-6, with TRBD2 matching 13 bases. The CDR3 extends over 16 amino acids. J was trimmed by 13 bases and V by 1 base; bases with no gene match: 10. Per germline, CDR1 SGHVS and CDR2 FNYEAQ.

The rearrangement uses TRBV27 and TRBJ2-7, with a weak D call TRBD1 (5 bases). This CDR3 spans 14 amino acids. Between the trimmed V and J ends, which lost 2 bases and 6 bases, there was a span of 14 bases. Germline CDR1 is MNHEY and CDR2 is SMNVEV (reference sequence). CDR3 coding DNA: TGTGCCAGCAGTTTACAGGGCGGAGTGCGCGAGCAGTACTTC. Protein product: CASSLQGGVREQYF.

J is TRBJ2-3 and V is TRBV15; 7 nucleotides match TRBD2. The CDR3 consists of 18 residues. Germline CDR1 LNHNV, CDR2 YYDKDF (reference sequence). With V trimmed by 0 bases and J by 0 bases, 9 bases remained unmatched. The CDR3 coding sequence is TGTGCCACCAGCAGAGATCTCTTGGCGGGAGCTAGCACAGATACGCAGTATTTT. Protein product: CATSRDLLAGASTDTQYF.

The chain recombines TRBV5-1 with TRBJ2-7, with unresolved D. V lost 0 bases and J 6 bases, leaving 10 bases between the germline ends. The CDR3 consists of 13 residues. In germline, CDR1 is SGHRS, CDR2 YFSETQ. The CDR3 here is CASSLVQFSEQYF. The DNA of the CDR3 is TGCGCCAGCAGCTTGGTGCAGTTCTCCGAGCAGTACTTC.

This clonotype was counted ten times or more. The CDR3 spells CASSLSRNTEAFF. The CDR3 coding sequence is TGTGCCAGCAGTTTAAGCAGAAACACTGAAGCTTTCTTT. The V gene is TRBV27, the J gene TRBJ1-1; D remains unclear. CDR3 length equals 13 residues. With 2 bases removed from V and 2 bases from J, the gap between germline ends came to 6 bases. Germline loops: CDR1 MNHEY, CDR2 SMNVEV (reference sequence).

The chain has TRBV20-1 and TRBJ2-2; 10 nucleotides match TRBD1. This CDR3 comprises 15 residues. The ends lost 5 bases at V and 7 bases at J; junction bases unmatched: 10. The germline V gene encodes CDR1 DFQATT and CDR2 SNEGSKA (reference sequence). CDR3 nucleotide sequence: TGCAGTGCTCGCGACAGGGGGCCAGGAGGCGGGGAGCTGTTTTTT. Residues: CSARDRGPGGGELFF.

The chain joins TRBV7-2 to TRBJ2-1; D may match TRBD1 or TRBD2 (5 bases each). The V gene lost 4 bases and the J gene lost 9 bases, with 22 bases spanning the gap. This CDR3 region has 16 residues. Germline CDR1 is SGHTA and CDR2 is FQGNSA. CDR3: CASSSLGAVGRLEQFF. DNA for the CDR3: TGTGCCAGCAGCTCCCTCGGGGCGGTGGGAAGACTTGAGCAGTTCTTC.

The chain recombines TRBV29-1 with TRBJ1-2, with TRBD1 identical over 9 bases. Trimming removed 6 bases from V and 3 bases from J; junction bases left unmatched: 5. This CDR3 spans 13 amino acids. CDR1 and CDR2 (germline): SQVTM, ANQGSEA. The CDR3 loop reads CSVGDRADYGYTF. As DNA, the CDR3 is TGCAGCGTCGGGGACAGGGCGGACTATGGCTACACCTTC.

The chain links TRBV30 to TRBJ2-5; 8 nucleotides align to TRBD2. The CDR3 runs 13 residues. CDR1 GTSNPN and CDR2 SVGIG come from the germline V gene (reference sequence). V lost 1 base, J lost 5 bases, and 3 bases stayed unmatched. The DNA for the CDR3 is TGTGCCTGGAGTGGTAGCGGGGCGGAGACCCAGTACTTC. Residues: CAWSGSGAETQYF.

J is TRBJ2-7 and V is TRBV18, with D perhaps matching TRBD2 (5 bases). From germline, CDR1 is KGHSH and CDR2 LQKENI. V was pared by 0 bases and J by 3 bases, with 9 bases between. The CDR3 sequence is 14 residues long. CDR3 sequence: CASSPPMAGYEQYF. For the CDR3, the DNA is TGTGCCAGCTCACCACCGATGGCGGGCTACGAGCAGTACTTC.